This TCR beta chain was found in a study of cytomegalovirus exposure and HLA in healthy donors. The PCR had 60 Vbeta and 13 Jbeta primers. The protocol was immunoSEQ multiplex PCR, while the TCRdb copy is restricted to in-frame clones and leaves out a portion. The sample holds about 100,000 clones, about 62% seen once. Details on this clone: Its antigen is unidentified.

Study-level findings and limits: V segments that were indistinguishable, TRBV6-2 and TRBV6-3 among them, were omitted from analysis.

Germline V gene data show CDR1 as SQVTM and CDR2 as ANQGSEA. V shed 7 bases and J 0 bases; nucleotides not matched to a gene: 15. The CDR3 covers 17 residues. The specimen was PBMCs. V usage is TRBV29-1 and J usage is TRBJ1-3, with 7 bases matching TRBD1. This TCR was sampled from a human donor in good health. CDR3 in amino acids: CSADLHTGTDSGNTIYF. CDR3 nucleotides: TGCAGCGCCGACCTACATACCGGGACAGACTCTGGAAACACCATATATTTT.